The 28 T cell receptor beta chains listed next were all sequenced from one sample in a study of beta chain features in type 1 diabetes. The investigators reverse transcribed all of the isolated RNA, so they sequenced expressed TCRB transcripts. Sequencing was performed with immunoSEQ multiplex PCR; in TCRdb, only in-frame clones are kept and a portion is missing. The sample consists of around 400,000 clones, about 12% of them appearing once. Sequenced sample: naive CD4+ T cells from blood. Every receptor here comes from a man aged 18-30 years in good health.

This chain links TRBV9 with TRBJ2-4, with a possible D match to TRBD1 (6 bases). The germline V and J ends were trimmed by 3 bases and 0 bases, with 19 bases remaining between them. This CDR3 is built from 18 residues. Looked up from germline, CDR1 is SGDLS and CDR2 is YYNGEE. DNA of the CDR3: TGTGCCAGCAGCGAAAGAGGGACACCGATCGGAGCCAAAAACATTCAGTACTTC. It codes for CASSERGTPIGAKNIQYF.

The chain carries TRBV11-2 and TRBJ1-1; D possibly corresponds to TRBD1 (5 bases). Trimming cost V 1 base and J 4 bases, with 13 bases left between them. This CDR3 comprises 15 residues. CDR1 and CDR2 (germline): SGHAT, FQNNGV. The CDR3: CASSLGGDPTTEAFF. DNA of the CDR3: TGTGCCAGCAGCTTAGGGGGGGACCCAACCACTGAAGCTTTCTTT.

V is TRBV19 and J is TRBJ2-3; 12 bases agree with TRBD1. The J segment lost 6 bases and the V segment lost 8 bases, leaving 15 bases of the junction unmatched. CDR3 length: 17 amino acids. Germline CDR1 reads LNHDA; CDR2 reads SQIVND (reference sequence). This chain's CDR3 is CASGDRGRRWPPDTQYF. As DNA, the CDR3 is TGTGCCAGTGGGGACAGGGGGCGAAGGTGGCCTCCGGATACGCAGTATTTT.

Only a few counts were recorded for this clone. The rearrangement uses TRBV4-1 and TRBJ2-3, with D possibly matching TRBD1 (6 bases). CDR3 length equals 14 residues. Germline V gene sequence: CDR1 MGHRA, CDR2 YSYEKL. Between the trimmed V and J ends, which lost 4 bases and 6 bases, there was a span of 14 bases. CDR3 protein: CASSPGAESDTQYF. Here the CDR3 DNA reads TGCGCCAGCAGCCCAGGGGCGGAAAGCGATACGCAGTATTTT.

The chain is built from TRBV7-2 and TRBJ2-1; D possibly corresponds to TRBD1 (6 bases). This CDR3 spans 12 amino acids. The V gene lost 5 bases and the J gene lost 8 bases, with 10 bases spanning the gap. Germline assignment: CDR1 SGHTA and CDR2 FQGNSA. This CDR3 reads CASSAQGYEQFF. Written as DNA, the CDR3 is TGTGCCAGCAGCGCCCAGGGGTATGAGCAGTTCTTC.

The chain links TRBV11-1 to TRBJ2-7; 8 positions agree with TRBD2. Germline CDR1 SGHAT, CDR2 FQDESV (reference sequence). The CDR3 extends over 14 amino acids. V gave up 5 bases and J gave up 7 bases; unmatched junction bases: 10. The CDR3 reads CASSTRTAGEEQYF. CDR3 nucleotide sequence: TGTGCCAGCAGCACTAGGACAGCGGGAGAGGAGCAGTACTTC. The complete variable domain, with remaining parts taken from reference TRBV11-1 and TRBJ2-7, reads EAEVAQSPRYKITEKSQAVAFWCDPISGHATLYWYRQILGQGPELLVQFQDESVVDDSQLPKDRFSAERLKGVDSTLKIQPAELGDSAMYLCASSTRTAGEEQYFGPGTRLTVT.

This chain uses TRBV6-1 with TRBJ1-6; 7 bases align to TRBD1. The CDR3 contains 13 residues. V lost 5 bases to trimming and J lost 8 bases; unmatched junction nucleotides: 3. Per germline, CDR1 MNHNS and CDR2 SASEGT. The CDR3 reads CASSTDRDSPLHF. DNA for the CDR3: TGTGCCAGCAGTACCGACAGGGATTCACCCCTCCACTTT.

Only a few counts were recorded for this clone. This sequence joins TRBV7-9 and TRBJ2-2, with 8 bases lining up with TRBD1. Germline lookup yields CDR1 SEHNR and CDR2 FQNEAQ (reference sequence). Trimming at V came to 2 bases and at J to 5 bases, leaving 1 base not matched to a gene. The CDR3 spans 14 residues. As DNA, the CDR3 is TGTGCCAGCAGCTTACAGGGGGCGACCGGGGAGCTGTTTTTT. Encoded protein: CASSLQGATGELFF. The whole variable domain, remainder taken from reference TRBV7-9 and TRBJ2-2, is DTGVSQNPRHKITKRGQNVTFRCDPISEHNRLYWYRQTLGQGPEFLTYFQNEAQLEKSRLLSDRFSAERPKGSFSTLEIQRTEQGDSAMYLCASSLQGATGELFFGEGSRLTVL.

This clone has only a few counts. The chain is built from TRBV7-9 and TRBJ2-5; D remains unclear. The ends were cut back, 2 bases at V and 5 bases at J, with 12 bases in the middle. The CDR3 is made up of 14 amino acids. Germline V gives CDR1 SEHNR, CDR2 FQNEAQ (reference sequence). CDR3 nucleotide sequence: TGTGCCAGCAGCTTATTCCAAGCCAGGGAGACCCAGTACTTC. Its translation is CASSLFQARETQYF.

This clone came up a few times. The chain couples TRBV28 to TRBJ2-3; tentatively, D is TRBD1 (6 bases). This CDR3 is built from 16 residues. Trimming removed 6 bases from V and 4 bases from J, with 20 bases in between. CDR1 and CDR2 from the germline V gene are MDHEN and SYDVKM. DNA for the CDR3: TGTGCCAGCAGAAACTTAGGGGGTAGTGGCCCAGATACGCAGTATTTT. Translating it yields CASRNLGGSGPDTQYF.

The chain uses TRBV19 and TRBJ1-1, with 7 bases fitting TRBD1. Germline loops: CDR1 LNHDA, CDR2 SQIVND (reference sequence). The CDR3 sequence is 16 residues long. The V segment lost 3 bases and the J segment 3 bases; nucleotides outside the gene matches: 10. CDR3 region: CASSMVPGDRYTEAFF. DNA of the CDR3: TGTGCCAGTAGTATGGTCCCGGGGGACAGATACACTGAAGCTTTCTTT.

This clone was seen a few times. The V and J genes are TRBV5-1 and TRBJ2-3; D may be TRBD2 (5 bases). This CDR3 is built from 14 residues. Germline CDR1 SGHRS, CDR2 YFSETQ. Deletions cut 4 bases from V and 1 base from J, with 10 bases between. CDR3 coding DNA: TGCGCCAGCAGCCCCGCGCGGGGCACAGATACGCAGTATTTT. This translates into CASSPARGTDTQYF.

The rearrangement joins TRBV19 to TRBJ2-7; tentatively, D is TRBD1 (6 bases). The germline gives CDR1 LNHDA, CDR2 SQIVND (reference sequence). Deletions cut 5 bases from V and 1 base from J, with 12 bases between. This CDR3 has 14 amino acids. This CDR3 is CASSDRDTSYEQYF. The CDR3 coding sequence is TGTGCCAGTAGTGACCGGGACACATCCTACGAGCAGTACTTC.

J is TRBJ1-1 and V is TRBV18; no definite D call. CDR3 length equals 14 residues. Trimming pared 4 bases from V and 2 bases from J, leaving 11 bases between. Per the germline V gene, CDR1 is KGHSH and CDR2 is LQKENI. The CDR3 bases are TGTGCCAGCTCACTAAGGACTGACAACACTGAAGCTTTCTTT. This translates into CASSLRTDNTEAFF.

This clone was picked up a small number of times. This CDR3 is CASSLGGRAPGGTEAFF. In nucleotides, the CDR3 is TGTGCCAGCAGTCTCGGTGGGCGGGCCCCCGGGGGGACTGAAGCTTTCTTT. The rearrangement joins TRBV28 to TRBJ1-1, with D possibly being TRBD1 (5 bases). Germline V lookup: CDR1 MDHEN, CDR2 SYDVKM. V lost 5 bases, J lost 5 bases, and 24 bases lay in between. The CDR3 is 17 residues long.

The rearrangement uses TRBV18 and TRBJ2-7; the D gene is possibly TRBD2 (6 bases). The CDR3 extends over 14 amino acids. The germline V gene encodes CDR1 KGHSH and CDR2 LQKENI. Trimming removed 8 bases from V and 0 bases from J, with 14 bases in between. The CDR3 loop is CASRDAGSSYEQYF. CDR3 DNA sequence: TGTGCCAGCCGGGACGCGGGAAGCTCCTACGAGCAGTACTTC.

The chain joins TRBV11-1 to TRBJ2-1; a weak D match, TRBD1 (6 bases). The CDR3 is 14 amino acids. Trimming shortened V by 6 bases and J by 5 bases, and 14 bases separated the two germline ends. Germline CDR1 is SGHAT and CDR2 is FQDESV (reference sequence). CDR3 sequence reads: CASSSNTGNNEQFF. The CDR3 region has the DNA TGTGCCAGCAGTTCTAATACAGGGAACAATGAGCAGTTCTTC.

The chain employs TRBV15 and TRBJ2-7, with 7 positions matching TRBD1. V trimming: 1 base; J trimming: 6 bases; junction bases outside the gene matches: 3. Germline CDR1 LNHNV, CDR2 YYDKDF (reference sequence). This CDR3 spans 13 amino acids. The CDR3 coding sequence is TGTGCCACCAGCAGAGGAAGGGACAGCGAGCAGTACTTC. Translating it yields CATSRGRDSEQYF.

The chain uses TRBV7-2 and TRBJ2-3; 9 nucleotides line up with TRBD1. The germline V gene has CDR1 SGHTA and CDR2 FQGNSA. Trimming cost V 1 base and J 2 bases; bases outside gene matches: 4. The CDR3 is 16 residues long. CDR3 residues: CASSLVGTGTTDTQYF. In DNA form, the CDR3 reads TGTGCCAGCAGCTTAGTTGGGACAGGGACCACAGATACGCAGTATTTT.

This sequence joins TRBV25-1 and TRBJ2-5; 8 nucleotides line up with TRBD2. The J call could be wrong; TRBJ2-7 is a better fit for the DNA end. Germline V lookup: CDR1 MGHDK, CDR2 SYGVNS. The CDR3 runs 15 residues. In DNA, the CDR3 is TGTGCCAGCAGTGAACTGGCGGGAGGAACCTACGAGCAGTACTTC. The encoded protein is CASSELAGGTYEQYF.

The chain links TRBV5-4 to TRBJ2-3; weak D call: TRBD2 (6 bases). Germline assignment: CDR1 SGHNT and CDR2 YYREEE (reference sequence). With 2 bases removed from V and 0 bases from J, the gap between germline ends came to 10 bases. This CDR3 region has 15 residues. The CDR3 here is CASSFLAPSTDTQYF. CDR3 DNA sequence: TGTGCCAGCAGCTTCCTAGCGCCTAGCACAGATACGCAGTATTTT.

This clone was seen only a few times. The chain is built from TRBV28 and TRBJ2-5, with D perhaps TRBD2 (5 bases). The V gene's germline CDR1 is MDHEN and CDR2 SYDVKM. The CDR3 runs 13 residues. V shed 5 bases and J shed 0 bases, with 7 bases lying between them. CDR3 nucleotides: TGTGCCAGCAGTCCTAGCAACCAAGAGACCCAGTACTTC. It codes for CASSPSNQETQYF.

The CDR3 DNA reads TGTGCCAGCTCACCAGGGAGGGGATCAGTCTATGGCTACACCTTC. It yields the protein CASSPGRGSVYGYTF. The chain carries TRBV18 and TRBJ1-2; TRBD1 might be the D (5 bases). V gave up 2 bases and J gave up 4 bases, with 14 bases separating them. Germline V lookup: CDR1 KGHSH, CDR2 LQKENI. This CDR3 is 15 amino acids long. Together with reference TRBV18 and TRBJ1-2, the CDR3 gives the full variable domain: NAGVMQNPRHLVRRRGQEARLRCSPMKGHSHVYWYRQLPEEGLKFMVYLQKENIIDESGMPKERFSAEFPKEGPSILRIQQVVRGDSAAYFCASSPGRGSVYGYTFGSGTRLTVV.

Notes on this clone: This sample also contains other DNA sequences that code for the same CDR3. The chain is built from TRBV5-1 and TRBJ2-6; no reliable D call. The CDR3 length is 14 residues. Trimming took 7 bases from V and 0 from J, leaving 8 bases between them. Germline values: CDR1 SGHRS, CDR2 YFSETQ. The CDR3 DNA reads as TGCGCCAGCTCTTTCCTCTCTGGGGCCAACGTCCTGACTTTC. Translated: CASSFLSGANVLTF.

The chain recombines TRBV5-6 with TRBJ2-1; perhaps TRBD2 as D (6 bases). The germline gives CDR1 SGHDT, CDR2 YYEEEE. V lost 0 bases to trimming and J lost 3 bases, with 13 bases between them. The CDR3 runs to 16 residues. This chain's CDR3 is CASSLASRRDYNEQFF. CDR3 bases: TGTGCCAGCAGCTTGGCCTCACGGCGGGACTACAATGAGCAGTTCTTC.

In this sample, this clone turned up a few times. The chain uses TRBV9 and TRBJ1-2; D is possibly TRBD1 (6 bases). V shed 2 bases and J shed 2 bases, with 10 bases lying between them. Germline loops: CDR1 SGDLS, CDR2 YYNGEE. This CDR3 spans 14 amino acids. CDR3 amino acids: CASSVDRSNYGYTF. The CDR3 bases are TGTGCCAGCAGCGTGGACAGATCCAACTATGGCTACACCTTC.

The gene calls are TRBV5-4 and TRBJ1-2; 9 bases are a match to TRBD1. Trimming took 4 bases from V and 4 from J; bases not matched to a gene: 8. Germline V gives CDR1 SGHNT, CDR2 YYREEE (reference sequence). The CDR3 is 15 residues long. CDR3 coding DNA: TGTGCCAGCAGCCCGGGGACAGGGAATCGCTATGGCTACACCTTC. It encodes CASSPGTGNRYGYTF.

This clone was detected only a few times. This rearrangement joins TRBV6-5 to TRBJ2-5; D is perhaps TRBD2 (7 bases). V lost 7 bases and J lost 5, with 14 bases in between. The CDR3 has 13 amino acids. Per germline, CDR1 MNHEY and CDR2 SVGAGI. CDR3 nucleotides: TGTGCCAGCAAAAGGGGGGGCTTCGAGACCCAGTACTTC. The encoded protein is CASKRGGFETQYF.